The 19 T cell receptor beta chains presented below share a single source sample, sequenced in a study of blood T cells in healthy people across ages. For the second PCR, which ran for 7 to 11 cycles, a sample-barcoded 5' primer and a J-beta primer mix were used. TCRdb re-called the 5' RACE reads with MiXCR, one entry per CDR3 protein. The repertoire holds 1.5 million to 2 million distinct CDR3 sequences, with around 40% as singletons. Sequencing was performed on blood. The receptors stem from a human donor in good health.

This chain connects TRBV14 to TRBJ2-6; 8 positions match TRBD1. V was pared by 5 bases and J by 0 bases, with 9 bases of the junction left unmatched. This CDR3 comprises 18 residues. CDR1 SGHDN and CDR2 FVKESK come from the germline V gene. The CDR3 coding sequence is TGTGCCAGCAGCGCGCGACAGGGGAAGAACTCTGGGGCCAACGTCCTGACTTTC. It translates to CASSARQGKNSGANVLTF.

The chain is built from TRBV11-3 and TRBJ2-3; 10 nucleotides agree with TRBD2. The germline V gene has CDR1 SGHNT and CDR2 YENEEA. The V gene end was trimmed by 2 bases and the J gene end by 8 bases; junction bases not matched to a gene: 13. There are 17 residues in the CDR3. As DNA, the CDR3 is TGTGCCAGCAGCTTACCGGGGCTAGCGGGGGCGAGGGGTACGCAGTATTTT. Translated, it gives CASSLPGLAGARGTQYF.

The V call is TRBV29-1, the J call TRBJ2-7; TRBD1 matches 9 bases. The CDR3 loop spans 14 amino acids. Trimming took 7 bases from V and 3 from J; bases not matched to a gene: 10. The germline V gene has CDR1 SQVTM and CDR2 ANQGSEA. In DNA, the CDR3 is TGCAGCGCAAGTTACTGGACAGGGGTCTACGAGCAGTACTTC. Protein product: CSASYWTGVYEQYF.

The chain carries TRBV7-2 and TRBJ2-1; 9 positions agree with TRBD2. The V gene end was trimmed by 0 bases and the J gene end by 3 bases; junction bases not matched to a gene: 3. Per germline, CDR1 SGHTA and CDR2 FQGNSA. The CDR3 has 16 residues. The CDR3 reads CASSLASSGGYNEQFF. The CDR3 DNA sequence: TGTGCCAGCAGCTTAGCGAGTAGCGGGGGCTACAATGAGCAGTTCTTC.

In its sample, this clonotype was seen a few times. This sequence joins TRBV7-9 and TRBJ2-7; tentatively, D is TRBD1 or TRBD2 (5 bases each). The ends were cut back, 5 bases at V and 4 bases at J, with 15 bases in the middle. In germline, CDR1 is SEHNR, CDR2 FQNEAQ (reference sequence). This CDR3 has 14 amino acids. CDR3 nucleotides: TGTGCCAGCAGCCCCCCGGGTGAGGGGTACGAGCAGTACTTC. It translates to CASSPPGEGYEQYF. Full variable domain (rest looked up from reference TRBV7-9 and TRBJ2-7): DTGVSQNPRHKITKRGQNVTFRCDPISEHNRLYWYRQTLGQGPEFLTYFQNEAQLEKSRLLSDRFSAERPKGSFSTLEIQRTEQGDSAMYLCASSPPGEGYEQYFGPGTRLTVT.

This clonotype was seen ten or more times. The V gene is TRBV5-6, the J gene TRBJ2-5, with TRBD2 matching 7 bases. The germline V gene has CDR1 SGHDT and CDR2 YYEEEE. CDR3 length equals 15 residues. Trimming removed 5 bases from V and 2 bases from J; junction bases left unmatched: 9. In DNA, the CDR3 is TGTGCCAGCAGTCCTGACAGCGGGGTACAAGAGACCCAGTACTTC. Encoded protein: CASSPDSGVQETQYF.

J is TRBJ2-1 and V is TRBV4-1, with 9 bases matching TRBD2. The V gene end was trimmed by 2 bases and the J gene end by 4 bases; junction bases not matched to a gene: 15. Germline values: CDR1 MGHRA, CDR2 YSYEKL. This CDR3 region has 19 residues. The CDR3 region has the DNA TGCGCCAGCAGCCAACGGAGGGCTAGCGGGGAGTTAGAGTACAATGAGCAGTTCTTC. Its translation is CASSQRRASGELEYNEQFF.

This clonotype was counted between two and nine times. CDR3 loop: CATSRTGIYGYTF. The CDR3 DNA reads as TGTGCCACCAGCAGAACAGGGATTTATGGCTACACCTTC. This chain joins TRBV15 and TRBJ1-2; TRBD1 might be the D (6 bases). Deletions cut 2 bases from V and 5 bases from J, with 9 bases between. Germline V gene sequence: CDR1 LNHNV, CDR2 YYDKDF (reference sequence). This CDR3 has 13 residues.

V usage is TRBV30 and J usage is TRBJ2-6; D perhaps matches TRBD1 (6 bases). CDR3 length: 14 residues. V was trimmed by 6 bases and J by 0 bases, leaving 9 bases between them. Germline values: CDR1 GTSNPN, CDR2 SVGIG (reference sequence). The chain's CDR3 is CACDRTSGANVLTF. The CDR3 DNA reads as TGTGCCTGTGACAGGACCTCTGGGGCCAACGTCCTGACTTTC.

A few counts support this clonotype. The CDR3, as DNA: TGTGCCAGCAGTGAAGCTACTAGCGGGGGTGCAGATACGCAGTATTTT. Translated: CASSEATSGGADTQYF. The rearrangement links TRBV6-1 to TRBJ2-3, with 11 bases identical to TRBD2. This CDR3 is built from 16 residues. Germline CDR1 MNHNS, CDR2 SASEGT. After removal of 0 bases from V and 4 bases from J, the junction contained 3 bases not matched to a gene.

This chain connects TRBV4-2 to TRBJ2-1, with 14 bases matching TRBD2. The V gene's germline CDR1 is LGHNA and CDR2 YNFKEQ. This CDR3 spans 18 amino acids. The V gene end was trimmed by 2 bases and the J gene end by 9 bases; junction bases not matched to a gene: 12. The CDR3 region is CASSQTTSGGAHYGEQFF. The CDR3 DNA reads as TGTGCCAGCAGCCAAACGACTAGCGGGGGGGCCCACTATGGTGAGCAGTTCTTC.

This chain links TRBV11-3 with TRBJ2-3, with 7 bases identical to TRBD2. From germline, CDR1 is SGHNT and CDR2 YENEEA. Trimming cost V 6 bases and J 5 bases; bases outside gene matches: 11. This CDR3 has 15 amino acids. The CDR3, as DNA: TGTGCCAGCAGTTTCAGCGGGAACGGACAAGATACGCAGTATTTT. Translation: CASSFSGNGQDTQYF.

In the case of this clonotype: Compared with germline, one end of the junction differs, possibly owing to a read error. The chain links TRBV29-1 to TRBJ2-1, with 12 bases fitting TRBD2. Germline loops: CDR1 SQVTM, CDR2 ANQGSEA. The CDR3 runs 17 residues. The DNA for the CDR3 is TGCAGCGTAGAAGTGACTAGCGGGGGAACGAGCGCTAGTGAGCAGTTCTTC. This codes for CSVEVTSGGTSASEQFF.

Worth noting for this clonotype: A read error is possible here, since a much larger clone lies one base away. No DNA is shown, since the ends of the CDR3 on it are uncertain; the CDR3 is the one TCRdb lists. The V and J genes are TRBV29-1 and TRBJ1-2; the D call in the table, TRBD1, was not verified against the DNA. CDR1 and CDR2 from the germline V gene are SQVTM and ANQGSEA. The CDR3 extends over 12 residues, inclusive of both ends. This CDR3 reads CSVATGNYGCTF.

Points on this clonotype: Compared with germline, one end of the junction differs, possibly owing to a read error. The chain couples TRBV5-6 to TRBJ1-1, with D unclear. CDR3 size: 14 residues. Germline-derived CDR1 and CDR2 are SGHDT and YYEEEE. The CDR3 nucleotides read TGTGCCGGCAGCTTTCTTATGGTATCCACTGAAGCTTTCTTT. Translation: CAGSFLMVSTEAFF.

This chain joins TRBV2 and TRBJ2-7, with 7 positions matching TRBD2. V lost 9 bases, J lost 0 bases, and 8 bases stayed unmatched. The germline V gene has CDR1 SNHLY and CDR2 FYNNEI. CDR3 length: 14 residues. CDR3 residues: CASCALADSYEQYF. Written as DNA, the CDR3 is TGTGCCAGTTGTGCCCTAGCGGACTCCTACGAGCAGTACTTC.

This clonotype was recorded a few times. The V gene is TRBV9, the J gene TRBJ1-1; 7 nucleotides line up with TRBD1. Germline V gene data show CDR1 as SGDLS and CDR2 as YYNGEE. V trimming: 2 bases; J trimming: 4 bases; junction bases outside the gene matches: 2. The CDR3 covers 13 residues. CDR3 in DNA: TGTGCCAGCAGCGTGAACAGGGGCACTGAAGCTTTCTTT. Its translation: CASSVNRGTEAFF.

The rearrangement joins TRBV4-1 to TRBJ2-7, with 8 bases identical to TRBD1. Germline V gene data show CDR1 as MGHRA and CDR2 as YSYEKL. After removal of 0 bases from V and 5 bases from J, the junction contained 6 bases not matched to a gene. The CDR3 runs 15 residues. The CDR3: CASSQDEGQANEQYF. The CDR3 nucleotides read TGCGCCAGCAGCCAAGATGAGGGACAGGCTAACGAGCAGTACTTC.

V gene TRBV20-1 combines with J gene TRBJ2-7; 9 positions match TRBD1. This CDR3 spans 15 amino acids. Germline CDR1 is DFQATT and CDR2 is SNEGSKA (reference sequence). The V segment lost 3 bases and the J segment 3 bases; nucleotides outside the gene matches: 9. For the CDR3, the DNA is TGCAGTGCTAGTGTGGACAGGGGCCCCTACTACGAGCAGTACTTC. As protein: CSASVDRGPYYEQYF.